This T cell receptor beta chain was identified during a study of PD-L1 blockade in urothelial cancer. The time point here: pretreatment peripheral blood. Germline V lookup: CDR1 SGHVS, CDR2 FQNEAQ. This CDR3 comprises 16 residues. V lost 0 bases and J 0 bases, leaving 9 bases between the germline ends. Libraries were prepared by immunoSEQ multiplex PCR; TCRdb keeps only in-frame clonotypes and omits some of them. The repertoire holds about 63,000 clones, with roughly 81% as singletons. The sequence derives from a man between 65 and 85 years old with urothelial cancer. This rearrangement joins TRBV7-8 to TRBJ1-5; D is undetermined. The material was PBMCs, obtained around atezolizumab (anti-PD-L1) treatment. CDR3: CASSLAGGNSNQPQHF. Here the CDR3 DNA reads TGTGCCAGCAGCTTAGCGGGAGGCAATAGCAATCAGCCCCAGCATTTT.